A selection of T cell receptor beta chains follows, all from one sample in a study of cytomegalovirus exposure and HLA in healthy donors. Clones were sequenced by immunoSEQ multiplex PCR, and TCRdb holds only the in-frame ones, with some missing. The sample yields around 160,000 clones, roughly four fifths seen once. The sequenced sample was PBMCs. The source of these receptors is a woman between 35 and 50 years old in good health and CMV-seronegative. The CDR3 runs from the conserved cysteine through the conserved F or W. The order of the fields is V gene, D gene, clone size, J gene, CDR3 DNA, CDR3 protein. D genes are given only for firm matches. Clone size is stated in some rows and not others, as once, few, many or a class when expanded.

v_call: TRBV5-1
d_call: TRBD2
clone_size: NA
j_call: TRBJ2-2
cdr3_nt: TGCGCCAGCAGCCCAGCGACTAGCGCGAACACCGGGGAGCTGTTTTTT
cdr3_aa: CASSPATSANTGELFF

v_call: TRBV19
d_call: TRBD2
clone_size: NA
j_call: TRBJ2-1
cdr3_nt: TGTGCCAGTAGTATAACCAGCGGGAGCTCCTACAATGAGCAGTTCTTC
cdr3_aa: CASSITSGSSYNEQFF

v_call: TRBV7-3
d_call: TRBD2
clone_size: once
j_call: TRBJ2-2
cdr3_nt: TGTGCCAGCAGCCTTCGACTAGCGGGAGAGACCGGGGAGCTGTTTTTT
cdr3_aa: CASSLRLAGETGELFF

v_call: TRBV6-6
d_call: NA
clone_size: NA
j_call: TRBJ2-1
cdr3_nt: TGTGCCAGCAGCCGACGGACAGTGACTACAGTGGATGAGCAGTTCTTC
cdr3_aa: CASSRRTVTTVDEQFF

v_call: TRBV2
d_call: NA
clone_size: NA
j_call: TRBJ2-3
cdr3_nt: TGTGCCAGCAGTGAGACCGGGGTCCTTAGCACAGATACGCAGTATTTT
cdr3_aa: CASSETGVLSTDTQYF

v_call: TRBV25-1
d_call: NA
clone_size: NA
j_call: TRBJ2-7
cdr3_nt: TGTGCCAGCAGTGAAGATGGCAGGACCTACGAGCAGTACTTC
cdr3_aa: CASSEDGRTYEQYF

v_call: TRBV7-3
d_call: NA
clone_size: NA
j_call: TRBJ1-4
cdr3_nt: TGTGCCAGCAGTACACCTTTCGGGGAAAAACTGTTTTTT
cdr3_aa: CASSTPFGEKLFF

v_call: TRBV30
d_call: NA
clone_size: NA
j_call: TRBJ1-4
cdr3_nt: TGTGCCGGGAAACCCCGGTCCCTCTCTAATGAAAAACTGTTTTTT
cdr3_aa: CAGKPRSLSNEKLFF

v_call: TRBV29-1
d_call: NA
clone_size: once
j_call: TRBJ1-2
cdr3_nt: TGCAGCGTTGAATTGGGGGGAGGAGGCTACACCTTC
cdr3_aa: CSVELGGGGYTF

v_call: TRBV10-3
d_call: TRBD2
clone_size: NA
j_call: TRBJ2-1
cdr3_nt: TGTGCCACCCAGCGGGACTACAATGAGCAGTTCTTC
cdr3_aa: CATQRDYNEQFF

v_call: TRBV20-1
d_call: NA
clone_size: NA
j_call: TRBJ2-7
cdr3_nt: TGCAGTGCTAGGAGGCCCTACGAGCAGTACTTC
cdr3_aa: CSARRPYEQYF

v_call: TRBV2
d_call: NA
clone_size: NA
j_call: TRBJ2-1
cdr3_nt: TGTGCCAGCAGTATTCTAAATGAGCAGTTCTTC
cdr3_aa: CASSILNEQFF

v_call: TRBV5-6
d_call: TRBD2
clone_size: NA
j_call: TRBJ2-1
cdr3_nt: TGTGCCAGCAGCTTGTTAGGATTTGTAGCGGGTTACAATGAGCAGTTCTTC
cdr3_aa: CASSLLGFVAGYNEQFF

v_call: TRBV1
d_call: NA
clone_size: NA
j_call: TRBJ1-2
cdr3_nt: TGCACCAGCAGCCAAGATAACCCACGCCAGGGGGCGCGGGGCTACACCTTC
cdr3_aa: CTSSQDNPRQGARGYTF

v_call: TRBV19
d_call: NA
clone_size: NA
j_call: TRBJ1-5
cdr3_nt: TGTGCCAGTAGTATTCTAGAGGGAGGACTCCAGCCCCAGCATTTT
cdr3_aa: CASSILEGGLQPQHF

v_call: TRBV5-6
d_call: TRBD1
clone_size: NA
j_call: TRBJ1-5
cdr3_nt: TGTGCCAGCAGCTTCGGGACAGGGGTTGGACAGCCCCAGCATTTT
cdr3_aa: CASSFGTGVGQPQHF

v_call: TRBV6-1
d_call: NA
clone_size: NA
j_call: TRBJ2-5
cdr3_nt: TGTGCCAGCAGTGTTAGACCTAGCTCTGGGGAGACCCAGTACTTC
cdr3_aa: CASSVRPSSGETQYF

v_call: TRBV29-1
d_call: NA
clone_size: NA
j_call: TRBJ2-1
cdr3_nt: TGCCAGCGGCGCCCTATTCATAATGAGCAGTTCTTC
cdr3_aa: CQRRPIHNEQFF